These T cell receptor beta chains were read from a single sample in a study of OX40 agonist ivuxolimab in advanced cancers. Generated by immunoSEQ multiplex PCR, the TCRdb table keeps only in-frame clones and is missing some. The sample includes roughly 72,000 clones, more than 65% of them seen just once. Sequences were derived from CD4+ or CD8+ T cells sorted from blood, sampled in a trial of the OX40 agonist ivuxolimab. These receptors all stem from an adult with an advanced solid tumor such as melanoma, head and neck, liver or kidney cancer. The CDR3 runs from the conserved cysteine through the conserved F or W. A D gene is named only where the DNA matches it firmly. Clone size is stated in some rows and not others, as once, few, many or a class when expanded.

CDR3 protein: CASTAGFSGNTIYF
CDR3 DNA: TGTGCCAGTACCGCGGGGTTCTCTGGAAACACCATATATTTT
clone size: -
J gene: TRBJ1-3
D gene: -
V gene: TRBV19

CDR3 protein: CASSSFHTDTQYF
CDR3 DNA: TGTGCCAGCAGCTCATTTCACACAGATACGCAGTATTTT
clone size: -
J gene: TRBJ2-3
D gene: -
V gene: TRBV7-9

CDR3 protein: CAWNGGNMNTEAFF
CDR3 DNA: TGTGCCTGGAATGGGGGGAATATGAACACTGAAGCTTTCTTT
clone size: -
J gene: TRBJ1-1
D gene: -
V gene: TRBV30

CDR3 protein: CASSSSPGQGKGGYTF
CDR3 DNA: TGTGCCAGCAGCTCTTCACCGGGACAGGGGAAAGGTGGCTACACCTTC
clone size: -
J gene: TRBJ1-2
D gene: TRBD1
V gene: TRBV7-6

CDR3 protein: CASSPVGRQIYEQYF
CDR3 DNA: TGTGCCAGCAGCCCCGTTGGCAGGCAAATTTACGAGCAGTACTTC
clone size: -
J gene: TRBJ2-7
D gene: -
V gene: TRBV6-1

CDR3 protein: CASSLWGGGQETQYF
CDR3 DNA: TGTGCCAGCAGCCTATGGGGCGGGGGCCAAGAGACCCAGTACTTC
clone size: -
J gene: TRBJ2-5
D gene: TRBD2
V gene: TRBV7-8

CDR3 protein: CASSIFGLYGYTF
CDR3 DNA: TGTGCCAGTAGTATATTCGGACTCTATGGCTACACCTTC
clone size: -
J gene: TRBJ1-2
D gene: -
V gene: TRBV19

CDR3 protein: CASSLDRLRALF
CDR3 DNA: TGTGCCAGCAGCTTAGACAGACTGCGGGCTTTATTT
clone size: -
J gene: TRBJ1-1
D gene: -
V gene: TRBV7-2

CDR3 protein: CASSSGSNYGYTF
CDR3 DNA: TGTGCCAGCAGTTCGGGCAGCAACTATGGCTACACCTTC
clone size: -
J gene: TRBJ1-2
D gene: -
V gene: TRBV7-3

CDR3 protein: CASSQERVSWNEQYF
CDR3 DNA: TGCGCCAGCAGCCAAGAACGGGTGAGCTGGAACGAGCAGTACTTC
clone size: -
J gene: TRBJ2-7
D gene: -
V gene: TRBV4-3

CDR3 protein: CASSQVSTIYNEQFF
CDR3 DNA: TGTGCCAGCAGCCAAGTTTCAACCATATACAATGAGCAGTTCTTC
clone size: -
J gene: TRBJ2-1
D gene: -
V gene: TRBV16

CDR3 protein: CASSFPAGPDYEQYF
CDR3 DNA: TGTGCCAGCAGCTTCCCAGCGGGGCCGGACTACGAGCAGTACTTC
clone size: -
J gene: TRBJ2-7
D gene: TRBD2
V gene: TRBV7-2

CDR3 protein: CASSQGEGRETQYF
CDR3 DNA: TGCGCCAGCAGCCAAGGGGAAGGGAGGGAGACCCAGTACTTC
clone size: -
J gene: TRBJ2-5
D gene: -
V gene: TRBV4-1

CDR3 protein: CASTSSNQPQHF
CDR3 DNA: TGTGCCAGCACCAGTAGCAATCAGCCCCAGCATTTT
clone size: -
J gene: TRBJ1-5
D gene: -
V gene: TRBV6-1

CDR3 protein: CASKYGVYTEAFF
CDR3 DNA: TGTGCCAGCAAGTATGGGGTTTACACTGAAGCTTTCTTT
clone size: -
J gene: TRBJ1-1
D gene: -
V gene: TRBV25-1

CDR3 protein: CASSDGAGIGNEQFF
CDR3 DNA: TGTGCCAGCAGTGACGGGGCGGGAATTGGGAATGAGCAGTTCTTC
clone size: -
J gene: TRBJ2-1
D gene: -
V gene: TRBV6-4

CDR3 protein: CASSDSTGGADTQYF
CDR3 DNA: TGTGCCAGCAGTGACTCGACAGGGGGCGCAGATACGCAGTATTTT
clone size: -
J gene: TRBJ2-3
D gene: TRBD1
V gene: TRBV6-4

CDR3 protein: CASSRGQDREKLFF
CDR3 DNA: TGTGCCAGCAGCAGAGGACAGGACCGTGAAAAACTGTTTTTT
clone size: medium-sized
J gene: TRBJ1-4
D gene: TRBD1
V gene: TRBV28

CDR3 protein: CASSVSVEAFF
CDR3 DNA: TGTGCCAGCAGTGTATCAGTTGAAGCTTTCTTT
clone size: -
J gene: TRBJ1-1
D gene: -
V gene: TRBV25-1

CDR3 protein: CASSLGDNQPQHF
CDR3 DNA: TGTGCCAGCAGCTTGGGTGACAATCAGCCCCAGCATTTT
clone size: -
J gene: TRBJ1-5
D gene: -
V gene: TRBV7-9